This T cell receptor (beta chain) was identified in a study of T-cell memory formation after mild COVID-19 (dated by TCRdb to 2020 to 2022). Looking at the study overall: Most TCR sequence clusters were specific to one of the two donors. T-cell clones expanding and contracting after mild COVID-19 in two donors were tracked by longitudinal TCRalpha and TCRbeta repertoire sequencing. Two young, previously healthy adult volunteers, one female and one male, were included in the cohort.

On the study overall, not on this receptor specifically: Clones that contracted from day 15 to 85 showed balanced CD4/CD8 phenotypes, whereas a second wave of clones that expanded from day 15 to 37 leaned towards CD4+. SARS-CoV-2 specificity was not confirmed for the second-wave clones peaking on day 37. Contracting CD4+ clones were found mainly in CM and EM memory subsets, while CD8+ clones were enriched in EMRA. The detection of some responding clones in pre-infection memory suggests that pre-existing cross-reactive memory T cells joined the SARS-CoV-2 response. Only a couple of mild cases were covered by the study, and larger cohorts that include severe cases with pre-infection samples were considered necessary.

PBMCs were isolated by Ficoll-Paque density gradient centrifugation. Spanning cysteine to phenylalanine, the CDR3 consists of 17 amino acids. Solely the CDR3 DNA is kept, with 51 bases framed from the first base. The junction shows trimming of 1 base on V and 5 bases on J, and the gene matches do not reach 12 bases of it. CDR1 and CDR2, looked up from the germline V gene, are SGHTA and FQGNSA. The sample holds many counts of this clonotype. Its antigen target is currently unknown. Base qualities are not provided; no much larger clone lies one nucleotide away. TCRdb lists the instrument as Illumina NovaSeq 6000. TCRalpha and TCRbeta cDNA libraries were built by 5'RACE with constant-segment primers, adding sample barcodes and unique molecular identifiers. Trizol reagent was used to extract RNA from every sample. Amplification of the libraries took two PCR steps, and the second step added a second sample barcode plus Illumina TruSeq adapters. Libraries were sequenced on an Illumina NovaSeq with 2 x 150 bp paired-end reads. The authors processed their data as follows. Demultiplexing of reads and collapsing into UMI-guided consensus sequences were performed with migec v1.2.7. Using mixcr v2.1.11, the UMI consensuses were aligned to TRA and TRB V and J templates and assembled into clonotypes. Expanded or contracted clonotypes were those called significant by both edgeR and NoisET, with noise models trained on biological replicates. For edgeR calls, a false discovery rate-adjusted p below 0.01 and a log2 fold-change threshold of 1 were applied. As an exploratory analysis of dynamics, max-normalized trajectories of the 1000 most abundant clonotypes were examined by PCA with hierarchical clustering. Each responding clone was given a CD4 or CD8 phenotype based on the CD4+ and CD8+ repertoires, which had been sequenced separately. The public reads were run again by TCRdb, first through fastp at Q25 and then through MiXCR, and only productive beta chains were kept. Each entry merges the rows of one CDR3 protein and shows their most common DNA and genes. The V and J calls and clone size come from TCRdb's table, not from the authors' own analysis. Across this sample there are about 140,000 distinct CDR3 sequences, with under 7% seen only once. The ten most abundant clones make up 2% to 2.5% of the sample.

The receptor chain draws on TRBV7-2 and TRBJ2-7, with 9 central nucleotides matching TRBD1. The sample comprised PBMCs or a T cell subset sorted from them (not recorded which). The receptor was derived from an adult woman who had mild COVID-19 (a few samples of this study predate the infection). The sample titles of this study are shuffled in the database, so cell type and time point are left out; the donor was told from shared clones. The CDR3 reads CASSLGFSGQGYHEQYF. DNA sequence: TGTGCCAGCAGCTTAGGTTTCTCGGGACAGGGTTACCACGAGCAGTACTTC.